The 17 T cell receptor beta chains below all came from one sample that was sequenced in a study of CD4 T cell repertoires in COVID-19. Clones were read by immunoSEQ multiplex PCR, and TCRdb kept only the in-frame ones, dropping some. This table holds some 1,500 clones, approximately 16% found once. No antigen has been assigned to these receptors. Material: memory CD4+ T cells, cultured in vitro, obtained after recovery from COVID-19. Source of these receptors: a human donor who had COVID-19.

The rearrangement joins TRBV28 to TRBJ2-1; D possibly corresponds to TRBD2 (5 bases). V was trimmed by 7 bases and J by 1 base, leaving 14 bases between them. The CDR3 loop spans 15 amino acids. CDR1 and CDR2 from the germline V gene are MDHEN and SYDVKM. The CDR3 DNA is TGTGCCAGCACCCCCTTGGGAGAGTCCTACAATGAGCAGTTCTTC. This encodes CASTPLGESYNEQFF.

V and J are TRBV11-2 and TRBJ2-5, with D possibly being TRBD1 (5 bases). The length of the CDR3 is 14 residues. V lost 6 bases and J lost 5, with 16 bases in between. Germline CDR1 SGHAT, CDR2 FQNNGV. The CDR3 DNA sequence: TGTGCCAGCAGACCAGGGTCAGTGAGGGAGACCCAGTACTTC. Its protein is CASRPGSVRETQYF.

This clone is deemed medium-sized. The V gene is TRBV5-1, the J gene TRBJ2-3; a possible D gene is TRBD1 (6 bases). Germline assignment: CDR1 SGHRS and CDR2 YFSETQ. This CDR3 has 15 amino acids. V dropped 4 bases and J dropped 2 bases, with 14 bases sitting between them. The CDR3 DNA follows: TGCGCCAGCAGCGTCGGGACACTTAACACAGATACGCAGTATTTT. Protein sequence: CASSVGTLNTDTQYF.

The chain has TRBV5-1 and TRBJ2-5; 12 bases align to TRBD1. This CDR3 is built from 15 residues. CDR1 and CDR2 (germline): SGHRS, YFSETQ. V gave up 7 bases and J gave up 5 bases; unmatched junction bases: 9. The CDR3, as DNA: TGCGCCAGCGCCCCTGGGACAGGGGGCATTGAGACCCAGTACTTC. Amino acids: CASAPGTGGIETQYF. The variable domain in full, completed from reference TRBV5-1 and TRBJ2-5, reads KAGVTQTPRYLIKTRGQQVTLSCSPISGHRSVSWYQQTPGQGLQFLFEYFSETQRNKGNFPGRFSGRQFSNSRSEMNVSTLELGDSALYLCASAPGTGGIETQYFGPGTRLLVL.

By proportion, this clone is medium-sized. The V call is TRBV28, the J call TRBJ1-4; 11 positions agree with TRBD1. The germline gives CDR1 MDHEN, CDR2 SYDVKM. Losses at the gene ends were 6 bases for V and 1 base for J; bases not matched to a gene: 10. This CDR3 has 18 residues. The DNA for the CDR3 is TGTGCCAGCAGGGGGTACAAGGGACAGGGGGAAACTAATGAAAAACTGTTTTTT. As protein: CASRGYKGQGETNEKLFF.

Only one count was recorded for this clone. The same CDR3 arises from other DNA sequences in this sample as well. V and J are TRBV6-5 and TRBJ1-6; D remains unclear. Looked up from germline, CDR1 is MNHEY and CDR2 is SVGAGI. The germline V and J ends were trimmed by 0 bases and 7 bases, with 10 bases remaining between them. The CDR3 contains 15 residues. The CDR3 bases are TGTGCCAGCAGTTACTCAGGTCCCGACAATTCACCCCTCCACTTT. Translation gives CASSYSGPDNSPLHF.

Relative to its sample, this clone is large. This chain uses TRBV7-7 with TRBJ2-7, with TRBD1 identical over 9 bases. CDR1 SSHAT and CDR2 FNYEAQ come from the germline V gene (reference sequence). CDR3 length equals 14 residues. Trimming at V came to 5 bases and at J to 6 bases, leaving 8 bases not matched to a gene. The CDR3 DNA reads TGTGCCAGCAGCCCGACAGGGGGGGTCGGCGAGCAGTACTTC. Translating it yields CASSPTGGVGEQYF. The variable domain in full, completed from reference TRBV7-7 and TRBJ2-7, reads GAGVSQSPRYKVTKRGQDVTLRCDPISSHATLYWYQQALGQGPEFLTYFNYEAQPDKSGLPSDRFSAERPEGSISTLTIQRTEQRDSAMYRCASSPTGGVGEQYFGPGTRLTVT.

There are a few counts of this clone. The chain is built from TRBV19 and TRBJ2-1; D is unclear. V lost 5 bases to trimming and J lost 8 bases, with 10 bases between them. The CDR3 extends over 12 amino acids. Germline CDR1 and CDR2: LNHDA and SQIVND (reference sequence). The CDR3 here is CASSGSIYEQFF. The CDR3 DNA reads TGTGCCAGTAGTGGTAGTATCTATGAGCAGTTCTTC.

By share of the sample, this clone is medium-sized. The chain is built from TRBV30 and TRBJ2-1, with 13 bases identical to TRBD2. With 5 bases clipped from V and 9 bases from J, the junction kept 10 bases outside the gene matches. From germline, CDR1 is GTSNPN and CDR2 SVGIG (reference sequence). The CDR3 extends over 15 amino acids. For the CDR3, the DNA is TGTGCCTGGGGCCCTGGACTAGCGGGAGCTGGTGAGCAGTTCTTC. Its translation is CAWGPGLAGAGEQFF.

This chain uses TRBV5-1 with TRBJ1-1; D gene ambiguous. The V gene's germline CDR1 is SGHRS and CDR2 YFSETQ. V was cut by 1 base and J by 3 bases, with 13 bases left in between. The CDR3 contains 15 residues. CDR3 coding DNA: TGCGCCAGCAGCTTGTTATCGGGTCAGGACACTGAAGCTTTCTTT. As protein: CASSLLSGQDTEAFF. Looking up the rest from reference TRBV5-1 and TRBJ1-1 gives the full variable domain: KAGVTQTPRYLIKTRGQQVTLSCSPISGHRSVSWYQQTPGQGLQFLFEYFSETQRNKGNFPGRFSGRQFSNSRSEMNVSTLELGDSALYLCASSLLSGQDTEAFFGQGTRLTVV.

CDR3 region: CASSLPGGSTDTQYF. The CDR3 DNA reads TGCGCCAGCAGCTTGCCGGGGGGCAGTACAGATACGCAGTATTTT. The rearrangement joins TRBV5-1 to TRBJ2-3; a possible D gene is TRBD2 (7 bases). CDR1 is SGHRS and CDR2 is YFSETQ in the germline V gene. V lost 1 base, J lost 3 bases, and 12 bases lay in between. This CDR3 region has 15 residues.

This clone is categorized as medium-sized. This chain's CDR3 is CASSSRDRGYTEAFF. The CDR3 DNA sequence: TGTGCCAGCTCTAGCCGGGACAGGGGGTACACTGAAGCTTTCTTT. The chain combines TRBV5-5 with TRBJ1-1; 11 bases map to TRBD1. The CDR3 sequence is 15 residues long. Looked up from germline, CDR1 is SGHKS and CDR2 is YYEKEE (reference sequence). V lost 7 bases to trimming and J lost 3 bases; unmatched junction nucleotides: 8.

This clone was counted between two and nine times. The rearrangement uses TRBV7-6 and TRBJ1-1; 7 bases are shared with TRBD1. Losses at the gene ends were 4 bases for V and 7 bases for J; bases not matched to a gene: 12. This CDR3 comprises 15 residues. The germline V gene has CDR1 SGHVS and CDR2 FNYEAQ. CDR3 sequence: CASSSTLTGLSEAFF. CDR3 DNA: TGTGCCAGCAGCTCAACCTTGACAGGGTTGAGTGAAGCTTTCTTT.

This clone counts as medium-sized (0.01 to 0.1%). The chain links TRBV21-1 to TRBJ1-4. TRBV21-1 is flagged as a pseudogene. The CDR3 consists of 15 residues. The CDR3 reads CASSKPTGRGEKLFF. CDR3 nucleotides: TGTGCCAGCAGCAAACCGACAGGGAGGGGTGAAAAACTGTTTTTT.

This clone is classed as medium-sized. The rearrangement joins TRBV7-3 to TRBJ2-7, with 11 bases matching TRBD1. Germline-derived CDR1 and CDR2 are SGHTA and FQGTGA. With V trimmed by 3 bases and J by 3 bases, 4 bases remained unmatched. The CDR3 totals 15 residues. The CDR3 DNA sequence: TGTGCCAGCAGCTTCACCGGGACAGGGGGCTACGAGCAGTACTTC. Its protein is CASSFTGTGGYEQYF.

This clone showed up just a few times. The chain combines TRBV5-1 with TRBJ1-2; D may be TRBD1 (6 bases). CDR3 length: 15 residues. The germline V and J ends were trimmed by 4 bases and 0 bases, with 13 bases remaining between them. From germline, CDR1 is SGHRS and CDR2 YFSETQ. CDR3 bases: TGCGCCAGCAGCCTGACAGGAGATCCTAACTATGGCTACACCTTC. Translation gives CASSLTGDPNYGYTF.

The chain uses TRBV19 and TRBJ1-4; D not resolved. The length of the CDR3 is 12 residues. In germline, CDR1 is LNHDA, CDR2 SQIVND (reference sequence). V was shortened by 1 base and J by 7 bases, with 4 bases between the two germline ends. The CDR3: CASSIVREKLFF. The DNA of the CDR3 is TGTGCCAGTAGTATAGTGCGTGAAAAACTGTTTTTT.